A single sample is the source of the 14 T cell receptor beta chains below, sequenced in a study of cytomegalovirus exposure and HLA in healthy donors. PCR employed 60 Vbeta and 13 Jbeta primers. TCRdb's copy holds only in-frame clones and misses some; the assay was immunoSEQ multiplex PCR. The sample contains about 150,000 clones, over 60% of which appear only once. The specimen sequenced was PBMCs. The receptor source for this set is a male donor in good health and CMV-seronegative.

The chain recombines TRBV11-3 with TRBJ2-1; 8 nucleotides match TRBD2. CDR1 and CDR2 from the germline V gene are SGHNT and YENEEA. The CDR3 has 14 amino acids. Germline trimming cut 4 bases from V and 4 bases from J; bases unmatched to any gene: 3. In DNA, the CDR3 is TGTGCCAGCAGCTCGGGGGGGGGTTACAATGAGCAGTTCTTC. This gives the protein CASSSGGGYNEQFF.

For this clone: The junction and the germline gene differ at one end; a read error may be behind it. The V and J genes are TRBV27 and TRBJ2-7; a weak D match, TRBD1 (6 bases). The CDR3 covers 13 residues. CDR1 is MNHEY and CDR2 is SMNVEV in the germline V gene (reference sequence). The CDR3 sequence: CASSLSTGHEQYF. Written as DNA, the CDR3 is TGTGCCAGCAGTCTATCGACAGGACACGAGCAGTACTTC.

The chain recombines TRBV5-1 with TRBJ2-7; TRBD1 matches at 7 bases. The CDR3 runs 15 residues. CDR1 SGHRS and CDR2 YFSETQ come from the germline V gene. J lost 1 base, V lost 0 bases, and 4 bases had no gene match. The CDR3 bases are TGCGCCAGCAGCTTGGGACAGGGCCGTTCCTACGAGCAGTACTTC. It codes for CASSLGQGRSYEQYF.

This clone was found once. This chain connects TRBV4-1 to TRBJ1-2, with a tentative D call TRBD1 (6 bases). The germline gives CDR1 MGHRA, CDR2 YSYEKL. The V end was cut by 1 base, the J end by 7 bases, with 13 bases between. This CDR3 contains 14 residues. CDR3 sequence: CASSQVGGAGGYTF. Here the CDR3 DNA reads TGCGCCAGCAGCCAAGTGGGGGGGGCAGGTGGCTACACCTTC.

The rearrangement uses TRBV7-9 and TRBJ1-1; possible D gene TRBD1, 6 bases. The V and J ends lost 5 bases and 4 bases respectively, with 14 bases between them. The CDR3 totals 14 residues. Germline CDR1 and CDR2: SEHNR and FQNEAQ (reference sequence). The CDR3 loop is CASSLRGQSTEAFF. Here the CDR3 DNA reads TGTGCCAGCAGCCTCAGGGGCCAGAGCACTGAAGCTTTCTTT.

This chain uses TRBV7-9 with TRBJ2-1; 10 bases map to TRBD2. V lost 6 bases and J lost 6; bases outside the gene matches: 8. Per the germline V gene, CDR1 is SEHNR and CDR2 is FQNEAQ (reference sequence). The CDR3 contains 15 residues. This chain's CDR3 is CASSKGLANPNEQFF. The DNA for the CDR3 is TGTGCCAGCAGTAAGGGACTAGCGAATCCCAATGAGCAGTTCTTC. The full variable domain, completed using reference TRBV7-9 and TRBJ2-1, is DTGVSQNPRHKITKRGQNVTFRCDPISEHNRLYWYRQTLGQGPEFLTYFQNEAQLEKSRLLSDRFSAERPKGSFSTLEIQRTEQGDSAMYLCASSKGLANPNEQFFGPGTRLTVL.

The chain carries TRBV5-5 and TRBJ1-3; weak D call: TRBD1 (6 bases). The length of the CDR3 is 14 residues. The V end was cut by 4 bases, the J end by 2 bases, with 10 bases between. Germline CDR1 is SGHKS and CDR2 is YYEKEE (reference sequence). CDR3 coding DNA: TGTGCCAGCAGCCGACAGGCTACTGGAAACACCATATATTTT. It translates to CASSRQATGNTIYF.

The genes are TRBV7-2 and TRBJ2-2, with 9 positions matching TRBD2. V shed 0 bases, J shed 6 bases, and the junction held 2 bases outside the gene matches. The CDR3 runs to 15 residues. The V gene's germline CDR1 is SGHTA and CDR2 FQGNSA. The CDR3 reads CASSLAAGGAGELFF. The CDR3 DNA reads TGTGCCAGCAGCTTAGCGGCGGGAGGGGCCGGGGAGCTGTTTTTT. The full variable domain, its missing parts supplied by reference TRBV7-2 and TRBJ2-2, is GAGVSQSPSNKVTEKGKDVELRCDPISGHTALYWYRQSLGQGLEFLIYFQGNSAPDKSGLPSDRFSAERTGGSVSTLTIQRTQQEDSAVYLCASSLAAGGAGELFFGEGSRLTVL.

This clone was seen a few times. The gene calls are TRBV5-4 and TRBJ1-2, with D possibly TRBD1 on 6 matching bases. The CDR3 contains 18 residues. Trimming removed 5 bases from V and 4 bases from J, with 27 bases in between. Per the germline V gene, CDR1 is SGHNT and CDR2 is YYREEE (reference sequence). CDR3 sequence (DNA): TGTGCCAGCAGACCATCGGGAGGGGACACTATCACGGGCTATGGCTACACCTTC. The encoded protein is CASRPSGGDTITGYGYTF.

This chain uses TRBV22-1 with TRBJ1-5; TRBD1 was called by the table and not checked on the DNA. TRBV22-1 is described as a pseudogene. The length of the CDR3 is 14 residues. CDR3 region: CPGSHPQGNQPQHF. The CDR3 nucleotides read TGTCCTGGGAGCCATCCACAGGGGAATCAGCCCCAGCATTTT.

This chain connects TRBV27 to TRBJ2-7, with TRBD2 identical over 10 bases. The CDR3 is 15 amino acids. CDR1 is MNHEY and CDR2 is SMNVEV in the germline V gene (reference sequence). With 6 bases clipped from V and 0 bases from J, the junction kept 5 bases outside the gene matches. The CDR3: CASRDSGGPSYEQYF. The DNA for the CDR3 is TGTGCCAGCAGAGATAGCGGGGGGCCCTCCTACGAGCAGTACTTC.

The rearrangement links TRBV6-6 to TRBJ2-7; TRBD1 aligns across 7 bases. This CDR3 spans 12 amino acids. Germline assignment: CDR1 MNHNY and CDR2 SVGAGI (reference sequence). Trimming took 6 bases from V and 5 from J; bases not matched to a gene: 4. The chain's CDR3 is CASSAGGNEQYF. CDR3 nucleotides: TGTGCCAGCAGCGCAGGGGGAAACGAGCAGTACTTC.

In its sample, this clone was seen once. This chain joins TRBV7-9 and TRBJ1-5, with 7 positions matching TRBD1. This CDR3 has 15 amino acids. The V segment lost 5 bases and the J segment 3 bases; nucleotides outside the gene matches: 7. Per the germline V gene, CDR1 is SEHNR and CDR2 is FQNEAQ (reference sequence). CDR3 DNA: TGTGCCAGCAGCCGAGGGACAGCCATCAATCAGCCCCAGCATTTT. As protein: CASSRGTAINQPQHF.

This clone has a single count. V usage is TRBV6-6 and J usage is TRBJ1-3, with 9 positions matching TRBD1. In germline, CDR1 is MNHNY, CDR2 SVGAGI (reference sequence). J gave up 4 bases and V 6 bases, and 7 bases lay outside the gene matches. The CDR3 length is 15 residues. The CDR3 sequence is CASRQQGAEGNTIYF. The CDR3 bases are TGTGCCAGCAGACAACAGGGGGCGGAAGGAAACACCATATATTTT.